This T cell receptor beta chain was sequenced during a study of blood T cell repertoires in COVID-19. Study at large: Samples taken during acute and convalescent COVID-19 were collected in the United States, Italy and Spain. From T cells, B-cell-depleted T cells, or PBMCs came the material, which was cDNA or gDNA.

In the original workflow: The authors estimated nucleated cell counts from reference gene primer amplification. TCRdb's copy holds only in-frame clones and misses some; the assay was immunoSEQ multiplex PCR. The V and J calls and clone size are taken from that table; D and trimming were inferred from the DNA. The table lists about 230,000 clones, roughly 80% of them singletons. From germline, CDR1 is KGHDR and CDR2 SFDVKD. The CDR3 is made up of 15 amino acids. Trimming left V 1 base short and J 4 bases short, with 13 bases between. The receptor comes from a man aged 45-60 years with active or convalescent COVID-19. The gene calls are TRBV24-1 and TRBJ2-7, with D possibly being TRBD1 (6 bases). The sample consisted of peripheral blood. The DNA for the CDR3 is TGTGCCACCAGTGATTTAAGTCAGGGGAAATACGAGCAGTACTTC. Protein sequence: CATSDLSQGKYEQYF.